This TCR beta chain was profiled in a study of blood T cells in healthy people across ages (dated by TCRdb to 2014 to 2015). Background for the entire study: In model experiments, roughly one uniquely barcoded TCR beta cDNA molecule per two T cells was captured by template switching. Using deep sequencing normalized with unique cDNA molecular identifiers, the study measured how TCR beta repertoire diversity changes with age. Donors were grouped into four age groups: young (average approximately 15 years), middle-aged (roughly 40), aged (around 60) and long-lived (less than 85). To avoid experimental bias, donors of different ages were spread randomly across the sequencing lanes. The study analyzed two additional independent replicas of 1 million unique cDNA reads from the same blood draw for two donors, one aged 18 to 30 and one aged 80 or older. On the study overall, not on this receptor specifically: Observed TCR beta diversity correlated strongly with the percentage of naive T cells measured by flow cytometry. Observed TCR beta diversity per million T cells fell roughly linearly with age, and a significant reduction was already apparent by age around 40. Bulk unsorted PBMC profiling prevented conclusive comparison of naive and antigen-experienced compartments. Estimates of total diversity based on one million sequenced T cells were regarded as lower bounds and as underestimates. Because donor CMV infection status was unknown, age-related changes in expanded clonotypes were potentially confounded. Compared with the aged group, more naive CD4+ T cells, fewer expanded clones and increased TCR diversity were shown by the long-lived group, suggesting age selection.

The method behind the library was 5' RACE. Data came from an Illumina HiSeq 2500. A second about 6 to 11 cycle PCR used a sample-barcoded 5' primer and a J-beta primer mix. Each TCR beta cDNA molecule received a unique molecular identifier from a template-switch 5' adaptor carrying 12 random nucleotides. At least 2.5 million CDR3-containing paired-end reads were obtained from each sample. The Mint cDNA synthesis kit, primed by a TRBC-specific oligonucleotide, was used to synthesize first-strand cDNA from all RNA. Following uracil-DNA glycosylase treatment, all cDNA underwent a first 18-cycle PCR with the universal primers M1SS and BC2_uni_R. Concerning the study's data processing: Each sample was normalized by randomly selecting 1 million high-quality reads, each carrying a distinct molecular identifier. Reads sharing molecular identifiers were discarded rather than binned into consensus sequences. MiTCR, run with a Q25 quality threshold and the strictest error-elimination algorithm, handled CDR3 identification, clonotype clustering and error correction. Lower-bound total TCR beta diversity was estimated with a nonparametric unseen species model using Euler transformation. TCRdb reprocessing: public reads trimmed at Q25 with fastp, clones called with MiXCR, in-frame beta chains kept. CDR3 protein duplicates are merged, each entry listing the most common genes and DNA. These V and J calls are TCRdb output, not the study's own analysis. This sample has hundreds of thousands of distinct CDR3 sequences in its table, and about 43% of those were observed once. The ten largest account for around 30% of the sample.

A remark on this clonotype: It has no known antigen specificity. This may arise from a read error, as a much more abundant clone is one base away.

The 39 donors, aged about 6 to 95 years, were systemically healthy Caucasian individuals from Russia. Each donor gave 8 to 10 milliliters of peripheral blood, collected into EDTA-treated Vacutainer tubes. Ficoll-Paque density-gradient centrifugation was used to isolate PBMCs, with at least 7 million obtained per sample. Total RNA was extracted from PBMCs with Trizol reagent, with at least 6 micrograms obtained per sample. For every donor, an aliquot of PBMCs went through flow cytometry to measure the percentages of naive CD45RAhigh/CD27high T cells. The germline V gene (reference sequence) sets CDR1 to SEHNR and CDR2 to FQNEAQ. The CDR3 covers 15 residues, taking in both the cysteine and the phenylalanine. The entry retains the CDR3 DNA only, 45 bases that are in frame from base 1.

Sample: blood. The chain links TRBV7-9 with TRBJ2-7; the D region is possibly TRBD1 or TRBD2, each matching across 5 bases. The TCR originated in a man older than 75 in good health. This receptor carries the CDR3 CVSSLIRGGSHEQYF. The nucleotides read TGTGTCAGCAGCTTAATCCGGGGCGGTTCCCACGAGCAGTACTTC.